This TCR beta chain was recorded in a study of beta chain features in type 1 diabetes. Study results and caveats: Naive, central memory and regulatory TCRB repertoires appeared more similar among patients than healthy donors. Insertions were fewer and deletions more numerous at VDJ junctions in type 1 diabetes patients.

Worth noting for this clone: Its antigen is undetermined.

cDNA synthesis used the whole RNA isolate, giving expressed TCRB sequences. Profiling relied on immunoSEQ multiplex PCR, and the TCRdb table lists in-frame clones only, not all of them. The sample shows 240,000 or so clones, roughly 30% of them seen only once. Trimming removed 4 bases from V and 8 bases from J; junction bases left unmatched: 5. CDR3 length: 14 amino acids. Germline CDR1 is SGHDT and CDR2 is YYEEEE. The sample consisted of central memory CD4+ T cells from blood. The V call is TRBV5-6, the J call TRBJ2-4, with 11 bases fitting TRBD2. The source is a man aged 30 to 45 in good health. The chain's CDR3 is CASSPTSGGYIQYF. The CDR3 nucleotides read TGTGCCAGCAGCCCAACTAGCGGGGGATACATTCAGTACTTC.